This T cell receptor beta chain originates from a study of blood T cell repertoires in COVID-19. This clone was counted between two and nine times. CDR1 is SNHLY and CDR2 is FYNNEI in the germline V gene. There are 14 residues in the CDR3. V was clipped by 3 bases and J by 7 bases; unmatched bases: 5. Profiling relied on immunoSEQ multiplex PCR, and the TCRdb table lists in-frame clones only, not all of them. The table lists over 45,000 clones, around four fifths of them singletons, with over 5% in the top ten. The sample comprised peripheral blood. The chain has TRBV2 and TRBJ1-4; TRBD1 matches 7 bases. This receptor was taken from a woman older than 75 with acute or convalescent COVID-19. CDR3 nucleotide sequence: TGTGCCAGCAGTGATGGGACAGTCCTTGAAAAACTGTTTTTT. Translating it yields CASSDGTVLEKLFF.